This record looks at one T cell receptor beta chain sequence and its context. Authors' methods: Reference gene primer amplification gave nucleated cell count estimates. The method was immunoSEQ multiplex PCR; TCRdb's version includes in-frame clones alone and lacks a portion of them. V and J calls and clone size are copied from that table; D and trimming were computed from the DNA. Found here are tens of thousands of clones, roughly four fifths of them singletons; the top ten hold approximately 7%. This sample is part of a study of blood T cell repertoires in COVID-19. This sequence originates from a human donor in a cohort sampled during active COVID-19. Sequenced material: peripheral blood.

CDR3 loop: CASSSELALTYNEQFF. CDR3 sequence (DNA): TGTGCCAGCTCATCGGAACTAGCGCTCACTTACAATGAGCAGTTCTTC. V is TRBV18 and J is TRBJ2-1; 7 bases map to TRBD2. In germline, CDR1 is KGHSH, CDR2 LQKENI. V shed 5 bases, J shed 4 bases, and the junction held 11 bases outside the gene matches. There are 16 residues in the CDR3. Drawing the rest from reference TRBV18 and TRBJ2-1, the complete variable domain is NAGVMQNPRHLVRRRGQEARLRCSPMKGHSHVYWYRQLPEEGLKFMVYLQKENIIDESGMPKERFSAEFPKEGPSILRIQQVVRGDSAAYFCASSSELALTYNEQFFGPGTRLTVL.